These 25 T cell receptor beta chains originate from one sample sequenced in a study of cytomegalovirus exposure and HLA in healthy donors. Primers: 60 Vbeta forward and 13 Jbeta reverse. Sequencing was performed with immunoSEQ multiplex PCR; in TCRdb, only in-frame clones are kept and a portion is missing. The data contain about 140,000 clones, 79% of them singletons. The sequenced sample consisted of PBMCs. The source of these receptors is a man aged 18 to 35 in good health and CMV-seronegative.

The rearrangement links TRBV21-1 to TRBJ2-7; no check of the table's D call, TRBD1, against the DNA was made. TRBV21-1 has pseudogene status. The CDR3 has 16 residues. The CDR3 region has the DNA TGTGCCAGCAGCAAGGGATGGACAGGGGGCTCCTACGAGCAGTACTTC. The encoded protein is CASSKGWTGGSYEQYF.

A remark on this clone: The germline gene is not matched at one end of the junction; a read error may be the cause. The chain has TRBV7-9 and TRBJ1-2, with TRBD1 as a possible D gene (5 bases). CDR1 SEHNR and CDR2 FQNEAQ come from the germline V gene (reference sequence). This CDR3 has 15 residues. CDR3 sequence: CASSLAPDTVYGYTF. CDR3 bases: TGTGCCAGCAGCCTAGCCCCGGACACCGTCTATGGCTACACCTTC. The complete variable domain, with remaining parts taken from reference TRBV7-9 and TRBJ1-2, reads DTGVSQNPRHKITKRGQNVTFRCDPISEHNRLYWYRQTLGQGPEFLTYFQNEAQLEKSRLLSDRFSAERPKGSFSTLEIQRTEQGDSAMYLCASSLAPDTVYGYTFGSGTRLTVV.

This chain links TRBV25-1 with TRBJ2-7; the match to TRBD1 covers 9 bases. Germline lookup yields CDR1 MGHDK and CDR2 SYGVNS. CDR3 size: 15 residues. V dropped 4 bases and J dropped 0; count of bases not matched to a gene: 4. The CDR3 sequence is CASSGQQGASYEQYF. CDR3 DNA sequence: TGTGCCAGCAGTGGACAACAGGGGGCCTCCTACGAGCAGTACTTC.

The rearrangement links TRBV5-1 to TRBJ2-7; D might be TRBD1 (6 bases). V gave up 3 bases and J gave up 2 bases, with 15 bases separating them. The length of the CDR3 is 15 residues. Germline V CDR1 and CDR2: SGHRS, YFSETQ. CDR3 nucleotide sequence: TGCGCCAGCAGCTCCGTCGGCAGGGGAGCCTACGAGCAGTACTTC. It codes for CASSSVGRGAYEQYF.

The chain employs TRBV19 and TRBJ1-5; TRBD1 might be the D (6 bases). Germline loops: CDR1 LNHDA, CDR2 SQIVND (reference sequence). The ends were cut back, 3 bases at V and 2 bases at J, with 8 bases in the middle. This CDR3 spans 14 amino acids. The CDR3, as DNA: TGTGCCAGTAGTATTAGACAGGGCAATCAGCCCCAGCATTTT. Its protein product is CASSIRQGNQPQHF.

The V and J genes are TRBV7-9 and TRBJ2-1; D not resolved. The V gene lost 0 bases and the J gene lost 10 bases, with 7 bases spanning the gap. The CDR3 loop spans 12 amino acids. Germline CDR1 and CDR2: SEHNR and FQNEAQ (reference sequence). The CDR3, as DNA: TGTGCCAGCAGCTTAGCCTCGAGGGAGCAGTTCTTC. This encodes CASSLASREQFF.

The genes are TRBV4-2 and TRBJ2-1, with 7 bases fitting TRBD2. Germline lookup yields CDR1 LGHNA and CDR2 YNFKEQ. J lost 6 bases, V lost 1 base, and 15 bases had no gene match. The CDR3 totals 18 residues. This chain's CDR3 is CASSQGAVGGGTFNEQFF. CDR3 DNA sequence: TGTGCCAGCAGCCAAGGGGCTGTTGGGGGGGGTACGTTCAATGAGCAGTTCTTC.

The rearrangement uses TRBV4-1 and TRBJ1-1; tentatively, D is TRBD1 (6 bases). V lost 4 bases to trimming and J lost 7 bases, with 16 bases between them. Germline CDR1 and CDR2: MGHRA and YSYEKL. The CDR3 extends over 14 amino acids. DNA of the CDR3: TGCGCCAGCAGCCCCCGAGCAGGGGAGGGTGAAGCTTTCTTT. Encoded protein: CASSPRAGEGEAFF.

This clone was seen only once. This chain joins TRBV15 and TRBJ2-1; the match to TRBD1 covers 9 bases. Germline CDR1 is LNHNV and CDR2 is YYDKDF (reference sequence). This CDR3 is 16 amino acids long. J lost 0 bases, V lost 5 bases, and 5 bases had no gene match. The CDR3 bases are TGTGCCACCAGCGAAGGGACAGGGAGCTCCTACAATGAGCAGTTCTTC. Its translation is CATSEGTGSSYNEQFF. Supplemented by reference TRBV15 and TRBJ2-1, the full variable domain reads DAMVIQNPRYQVTQFGKPVTLSCSQTLNHNVMYWYQQKSSQAPKLLFHYYDKDFNNEADTPDNFQSRRPNTSFCFLDIRSPGLGDTAMYLCATSEGTGSSYNEQFFGPGTRLTVL.

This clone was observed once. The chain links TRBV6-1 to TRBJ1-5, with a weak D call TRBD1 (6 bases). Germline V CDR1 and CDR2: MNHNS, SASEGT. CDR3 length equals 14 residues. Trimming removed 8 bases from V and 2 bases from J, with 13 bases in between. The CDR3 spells CASVDRQGNQPQHF. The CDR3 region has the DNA TGTGCCAGCGTGGACAGACAAGGCAATCAGCCCCAGCATTTT.

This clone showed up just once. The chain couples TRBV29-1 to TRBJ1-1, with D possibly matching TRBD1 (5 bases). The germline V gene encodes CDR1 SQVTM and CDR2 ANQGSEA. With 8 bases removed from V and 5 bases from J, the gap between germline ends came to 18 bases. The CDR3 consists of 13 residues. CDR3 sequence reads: CSSTLQGKTEAFF. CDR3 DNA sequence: TGCAGCTCTACCCTTCAGGGAAAGACTGAAGCTTTCTTT.

CDR3 nucleotides: TGTGCCAGCAGTATCGGGACAGTCTACAATGAGCAGTTCTTC. This encodes CASSIGTVYNEQFF. This chain uses TRBV6-5 with TRBJ2-1; TRBD1 agrees at 7 bases. The CDR3 consists of 14 residues. CDR1 is MNHEY and CDR2 is SVGAGI in the germline V gene. The V segment lost 5 bases and the J segment 3 bases; nucleotides outside the gene matches: 4.

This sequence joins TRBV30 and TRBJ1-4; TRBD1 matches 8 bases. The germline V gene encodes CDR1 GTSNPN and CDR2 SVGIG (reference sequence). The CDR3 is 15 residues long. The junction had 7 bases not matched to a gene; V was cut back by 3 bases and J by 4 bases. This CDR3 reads CAWRINRGGNEKLFF. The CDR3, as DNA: TGTGCCTGGAGGATCAACAGGGGGGGTAATGAAAAACTGTTTTTT.

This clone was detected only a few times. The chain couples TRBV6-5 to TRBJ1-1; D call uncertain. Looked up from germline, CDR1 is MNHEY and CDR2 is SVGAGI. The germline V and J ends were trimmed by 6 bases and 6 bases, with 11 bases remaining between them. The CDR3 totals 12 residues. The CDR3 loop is CASSRGGPEAFF. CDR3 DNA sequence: TGTGCCAGCAGCCGGGGAGGGCCTGAAGCTTTCTTT.

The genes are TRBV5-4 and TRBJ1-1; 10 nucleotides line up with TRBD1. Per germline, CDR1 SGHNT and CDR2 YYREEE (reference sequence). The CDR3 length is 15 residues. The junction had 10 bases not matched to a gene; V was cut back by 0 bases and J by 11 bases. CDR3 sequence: CASSLEGSGQGSAFF. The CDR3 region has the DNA TGTGCCAGCAGCTTGGAAGGCTCGGGACAGGGGTCCGCTTTCTTT. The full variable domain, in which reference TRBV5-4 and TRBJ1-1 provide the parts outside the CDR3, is ETGVTQSPTHLIKTRGQQVTLRCSSQSGHNTVSWYQQALGQGPQFIFQYYREEENGRGNFPPRFSGLQFPNYSSELNVNALELDDSALYLCASSLEGSGQGSAFFGQGTRLTVV.

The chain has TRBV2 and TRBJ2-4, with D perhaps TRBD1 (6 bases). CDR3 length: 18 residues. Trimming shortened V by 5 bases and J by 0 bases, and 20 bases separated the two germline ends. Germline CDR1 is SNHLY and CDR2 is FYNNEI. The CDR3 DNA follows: TGTGCCAGCAGTCAAAGAACTCAGGGGCCCCTAGCCAAAAACATTCAGTACTTC. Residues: CASSQRTQGPLAKNIQYF.

CDR3 nucleotides: TGTGCCAGCAGTCACAGGGGGCTCGGCACTGAAGCTTTCTTT. Amino acids: CASSHRGLGTEAFF. The rearrangement joins TRBV6-5 to TRBJ1-1; 9 bases fit TRBD1. The length of the CDR3 is 14 residues. J lost 4 bases, V lost 5 bases, and 5 bases had no gene match. Germline assignment: CDR1 MNHEY and CDR2 SVGAGI.

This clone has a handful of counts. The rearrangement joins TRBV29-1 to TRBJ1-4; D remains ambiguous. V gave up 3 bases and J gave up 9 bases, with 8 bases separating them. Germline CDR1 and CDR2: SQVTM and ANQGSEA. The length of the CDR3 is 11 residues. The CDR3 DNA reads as TGCAGCGTTGACAGAGGCCAAAAACTGTTTTTT. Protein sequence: CSVDRGQKLFF.

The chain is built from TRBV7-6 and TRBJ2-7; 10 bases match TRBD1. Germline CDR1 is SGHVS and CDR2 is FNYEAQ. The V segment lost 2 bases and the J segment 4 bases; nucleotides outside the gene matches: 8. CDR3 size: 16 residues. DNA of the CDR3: TGTGCCAGCAGCTTAACGACTGGACAGGGGGTTTACGAGCAGTACTTC. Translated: CASSLTTGQGVYEQYF.

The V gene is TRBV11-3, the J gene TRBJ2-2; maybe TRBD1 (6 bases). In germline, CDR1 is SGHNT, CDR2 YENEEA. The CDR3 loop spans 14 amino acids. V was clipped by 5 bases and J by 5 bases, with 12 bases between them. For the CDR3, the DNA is TGTGCCAGCAGCCTAAACGACAGGACCGGGGAGCTGTTTTTT. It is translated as CASSLNDRTGELFF.

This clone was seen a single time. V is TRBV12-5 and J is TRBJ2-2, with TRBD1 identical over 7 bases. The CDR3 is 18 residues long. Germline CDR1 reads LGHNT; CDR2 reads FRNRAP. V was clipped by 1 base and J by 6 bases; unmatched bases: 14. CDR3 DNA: TGTGCTAGTGGTTTGGCCCTGACAGGGATAAAGGTGCCCGGGGAGCTGTTTTTT. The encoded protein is CASGLALTGIKVPGELFF.

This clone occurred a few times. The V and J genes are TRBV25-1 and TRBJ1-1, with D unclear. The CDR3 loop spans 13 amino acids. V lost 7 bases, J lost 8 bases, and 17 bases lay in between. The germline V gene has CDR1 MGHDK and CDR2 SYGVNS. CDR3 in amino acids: CASTKTSGLEAFF. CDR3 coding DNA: TGTGCCAGCACCAAAACGAGCGGTCTAGAAGCTTTCTTT.

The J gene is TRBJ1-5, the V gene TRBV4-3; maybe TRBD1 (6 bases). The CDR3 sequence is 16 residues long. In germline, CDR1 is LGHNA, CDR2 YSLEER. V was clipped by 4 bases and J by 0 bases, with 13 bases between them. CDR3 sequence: CASSPGQYNSNQPQHF. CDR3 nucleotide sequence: TGCGCCAGCAGCCCTGGACAGTACAATAGCAATCAGCCCCAGCATTTT.

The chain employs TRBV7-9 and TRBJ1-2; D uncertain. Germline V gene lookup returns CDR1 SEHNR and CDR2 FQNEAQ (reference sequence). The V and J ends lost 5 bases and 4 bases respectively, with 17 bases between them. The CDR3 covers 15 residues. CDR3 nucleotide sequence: TGTGCCAGCAGCCCAGGACTCCAAAAGGGCTATGGCTACACCTTC. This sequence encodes CASSPGLQKGYGYTF.

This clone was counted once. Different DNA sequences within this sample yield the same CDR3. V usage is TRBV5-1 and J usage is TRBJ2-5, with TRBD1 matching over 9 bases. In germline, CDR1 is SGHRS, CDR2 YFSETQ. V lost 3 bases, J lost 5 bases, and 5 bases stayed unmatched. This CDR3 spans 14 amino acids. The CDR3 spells CASSWGQGGETQYF. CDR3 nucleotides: TGCGCCAGCAGCTGGGGACAGGGTGGGGAGACCCAGTACTTC. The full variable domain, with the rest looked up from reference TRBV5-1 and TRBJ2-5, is KAGVTQTPRYLIKTRGQQVTLSCSPISGHRSVSWYQQTPGQGLQFLFEYFSETQRNKGNFPGRFSGRQFSNSRSEMNVSTLELGDSALYLCASSWGQGGETQYFGPGTRLLVL.